This TCR beta chain appears in the sequencing data of a study of T-cell memory formation after mild COVID-19. The CDR3 length is 15 residues. Trimming pared 0 bases from V and 0 bases from J, leaving 6 bases between. Per germline, CDR1 LGHDT and CDR2 YNNKEL (reference sequence). Study conclusions and caveats: Memory cells collected pre-infection included some clones that later responded, suggesting cross-reactive memory joined. There was a balanced CD4/CD8 profile in clones contracting day 15 to 85, and later expanders leaned CD4+.

With regard to this clonotype: The antigen is undetermined.

TCR alpha and TCR beta cDNA libraries carrying sample barcodes and UMIs came from 5'RACE with constant-segment primers. MiXCR was run by TCRdb on the 5' RACE reads, yielding one entry per CDR3 protein. The repertoire holds 200,000 to 300,000 distinct CDR3 sequences, with roughly a sixth as singletons. Sample: PBMCs or a T cell subset sorted from them (not recorded which). The gene calls are TRBV3-1 and TRBJ1-5; the D is unclear. This clonotype was sampled from a man younger than 35 who had mild COVID-19 (a few samples of this study predate the infection). Cell type and time point are not known. CDR3 bases: TGTGCCAGCAGCCAAGAGGGTAATAGCAATCAGCCCCAGCATTTT. Residues: CASSQEGNSNQPQHF.